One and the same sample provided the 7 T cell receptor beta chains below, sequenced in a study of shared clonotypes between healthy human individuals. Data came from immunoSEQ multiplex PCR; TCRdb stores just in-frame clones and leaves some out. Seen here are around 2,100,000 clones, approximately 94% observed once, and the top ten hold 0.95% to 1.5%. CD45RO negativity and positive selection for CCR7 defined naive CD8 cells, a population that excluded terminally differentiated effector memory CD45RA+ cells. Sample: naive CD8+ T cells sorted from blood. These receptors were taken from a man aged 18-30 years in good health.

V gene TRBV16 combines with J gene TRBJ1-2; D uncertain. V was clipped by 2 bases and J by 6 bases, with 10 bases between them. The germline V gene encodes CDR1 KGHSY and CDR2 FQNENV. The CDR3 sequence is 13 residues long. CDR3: CASSQNSVHGYTF. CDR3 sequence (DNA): TGTGCCAGCAGCCAAAACTCGGTCCATGGCTACACCTTC.

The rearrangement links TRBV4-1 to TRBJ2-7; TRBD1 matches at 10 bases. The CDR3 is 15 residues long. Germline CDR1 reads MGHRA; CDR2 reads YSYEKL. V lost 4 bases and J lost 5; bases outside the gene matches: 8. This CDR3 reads CASSLPGQGFNEQYF. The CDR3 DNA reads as TGCGCCAGCAGCCTCCCGGGACAGGGGTTTAACGAGCAGTACTTC.

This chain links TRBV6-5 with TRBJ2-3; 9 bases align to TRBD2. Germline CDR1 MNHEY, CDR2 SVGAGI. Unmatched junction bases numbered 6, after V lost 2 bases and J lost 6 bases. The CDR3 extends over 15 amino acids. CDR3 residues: CASSYGGGASDTQYF. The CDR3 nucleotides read TGTGCCAGCAGTTACGGCGGGGGGGCCTCGGATACGCAGTATTTT.

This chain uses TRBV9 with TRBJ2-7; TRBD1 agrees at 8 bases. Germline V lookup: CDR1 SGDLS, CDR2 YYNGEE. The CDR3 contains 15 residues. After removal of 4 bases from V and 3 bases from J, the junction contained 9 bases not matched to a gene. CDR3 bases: TGTGCCAGCAGCCCTGGGCCAGGGGGCGTCTACGAGCAGTACTTC. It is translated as CASSPGPGGVYEQYF.

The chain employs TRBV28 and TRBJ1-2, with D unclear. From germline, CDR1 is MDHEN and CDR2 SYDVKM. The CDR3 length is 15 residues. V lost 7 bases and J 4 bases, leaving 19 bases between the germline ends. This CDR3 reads CASTNPTEMGYGYTF. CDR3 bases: TGTGCCAGCACCAACCCCACAGAGATGGGCTATGGCTACACCTTC.

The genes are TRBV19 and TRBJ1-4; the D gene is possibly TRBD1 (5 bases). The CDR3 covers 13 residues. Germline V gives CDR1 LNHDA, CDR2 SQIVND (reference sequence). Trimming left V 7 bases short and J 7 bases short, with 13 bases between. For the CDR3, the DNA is TGTGCCAGTACCAGGGTTGATGGTGAAAAACTGTTTTTT. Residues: CASTRVDGEKLFF.

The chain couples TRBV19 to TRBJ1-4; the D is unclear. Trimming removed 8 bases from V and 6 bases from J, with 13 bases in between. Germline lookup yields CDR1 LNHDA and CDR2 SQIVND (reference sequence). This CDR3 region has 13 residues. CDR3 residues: CASLSFGDEKLFF. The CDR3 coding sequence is TGTGCCAGTTTGTCGTTCGGGGATGAAAAACTGTTTTTT.